The rows below give T cell receptor beta chains drawn from one sample of a study of T cells in Graves' hyperthyroidism and ophthalmopathy. TCRdb re-derived calls from the multiplex PCR reads in MiXCR, one entry per CDR3 protein. This table has hundreds of thousands of distinct CDR3 sequences, about 24% appearing once. The sample taken for sequencing was blood. These receptors all come from a woman aged 30 to 39 with Graves' ophthalmopathy. The CDR3 runs from the conserved cysteine through the conserved F or W. D genes are given only for firm matches. Clone size is not always given. Where it is, it says once, few, many or a class for expanded clones.

J gene	V gene	clone size	D gene	CDR3 DNA	CDR3 protein
TRBJ2-6	TRBV6-2/TRBV6-3	few	NA	TGTGCCGCCGGAGGCAGGGACTCTGGGGCCAACGTCCTGACTTTC	CAAGGRDSGANVLTF
TRBJ2-7	TRBV29-1	NA	TRBD2	TGCAGCGTTTTGGCCAGTCTAGCGGGGACCTACGAGCAGTACTTC	CSVLASLAGTYEQYF
TRBJ1-1	TRBV5-1	many	TRBD1	TGCGCCAGCAGCTTGGCAGGGGGCTCTGACACTGAAGCTTTCTTT	CASSLAGGSDTEAFF
TRBJ1-5	TRBV15	many	NA	TGTGCCACCAGCAGAGATCGGGAATATAGCAATCAGCCCCAGCATTTT	CATSRDREYSNQPQHF
TRBJ1-5	TRBV5-1	few	NA	TGCGCCAGCAGCTTAGGGGGACCGCATCAGCCCCAGCATTTT	CASSLGGPHQPQHF
TRBJ1-3	TRBV6-5	NA	NA	TGTGCCAGCAGTTACGGGGGGGATGTGGGAAACACCATATATTTT	CASSYGGDVGNTIYF
TRBJ2-7	TRBV5-1	many	NA	TGCGCCAGCAGCGAATCCACACACCCGACTCTCGAGCAGTACTTC	CASSESTHPTLEQYF
TRBJ2-7	TRBV2	few	TRBD2	TGTGCCAGCAGGGCACGGGGACTAGCGGGAGTTTACGAGCAGTACTTC	CASRARGLAGVYEQYF
TRBJ2-7	TRBV3-1	many	NA	TGTGCCACGGGTGATACGGACGAGCAGTACTTC	CATGDTDEQYF
TRBJ2-2	TRBV2	many	NA	TGTGCCAGCAGCAAGTCCGTAGGGACAGGGGAGCTGTTTTTT	CASSKSVGTGELFF
TRBJ1-5	TRBV6-1	many	TRBD1	TGTGCCAGCAGTGCAAGGGGGCATAGTCAGCCCCAGCATTTT	CASSARGHSQPQHF
TRBJ1-2	TRBV5-1	NA	NA	TGCGCCAGCAGCTTGGCATCAGGGAGGGTCTATGGCTACACCTTC	CASSLASGRVYGYTF
TRBJ1-5	TRBV12-3/TRBV12-4	many	TRBD1	TGTGCCAGCAGCCCACAGGGGGCTGATCAGCCCCAGCATTTT	CASSPQGADQPQHF
TRBJ2-3	TRBV2	many	NA	TGTGCCAGCACCCATCAATGGGACACTCCAGATACGCAGTATTTT	CASTHQWDTPDTQYF
TRBJ2-5	TRBV5-1	NA	NA	TGCGCCAGCAGCCCCCGGGGGGCGGTTGAAGAGACCCAGTACTTC	CASSPRGAVEETQYF
TRBJ2-4	TRBV6-2/TRBV6-3	few	NA	TGTGCCAGCAGTTACACACGGGGGTGGATTCAGTACTTC	CASSYTRGWIQYF
TRBJ1-2	TRBV7-8	few	TRBD1	TGTGCCAGCAGCCGCTGGGACAGAAACTATGGCTACACCTTC	CASSRWDRNYGYTF
TRBJ1-5	TRBV4-1	few	NA	TGCGCCAGCAGCCAAGACCCAGGGTACCAGCCCCAGCATTTT	CASSQDPGYQPQHF
TRBJ2-7	TRBV4-1	many	NA	TGCGCCAGCAGCCCGATGGACGGGGCGATCTACGAGCAGTACTTC	CASSPMDGAIYEQYF
TRBJ1-5	TRBV27	NA	TRBD1	TGTGCCAGCAGCCCAAAGGGGGCGTTGGGCAATCAGCCCCAGCATTTT	CASSPKGALGNQPQHF
TRBJ1-3	TRBV28	many	NA	TGTGCCAGCAGTCCCGGGGGACGGAGCTCTGGAAACACCATATATTTT	CASSPGGRSSGNTIYF
TRBJ1-2	TRBV7-9	many	NA	TGTGCCAGCAGCCCACCCGCCATCCCCTATGGCTACACCTTC	CASSPPAIPYGYTF
TRBJ2-7	TRBV11-2	many	TRBD2	TGTGCCAGCAGCTCGCTGAGCGGGGGGGCCTACGAGCAGTACTTC	CASSSLSGGAYEQYF
TRBJ2-2	TRBV6-4	NA	TRBD2	TGTGCCAGCAGTGCACTAGCGGGAGAGGACACCGGGGAGCTGTTTTTT	CASSALAGEDTGELFF
TRBJ2-7	TRBV28	many	NA	TGTGCCAGCACCTCCCCGGGGGGCGTCGGCTACGAGCAGTACTTC	CASTSPGGVGYEQYF
TRBJ1-2	TRBV11-2	NA	NA	TGTGCCACCATAGAGACAGACTATGGCTACACCTTC	CATIETDYGYTF
TRBJ2-7	TRBV28	NA	NA	TGTGCCACCCGCCTCGTGTCCGAGCAGTACTTC	CATRLVSEQYF
TRBJ1-2	TRBV29-1	few	NA	TGCAGCGTACCGGGGCAGGGGTCCTATTCTAACTATGGCTACACCTTC	CSVPGQGSYSNYGYTF
TRBJ2-5	TRBV7-3	NA	TRBD1	TGTGCCAGCAGCCCAACAGGGGCTGGCGAGACCCAGTACTTC	CASSPTGAGETQYF
TRBJ2-2	TRBV6-1	NA	NA	TGTGCCAGCAGAGGAATACGTCAGGCTAACACCGGGGAGCTGTTTTTT	CASRGIRQANTGELFF
TRBJ1-2	TRBV27	NA	NA	TGTGCCAGCGGAAAGAGGGTGGACTATGGCTACACCTTC	CASGKRVDYGYTF
TRBJ1-1	TRBV5-1	many	NA	TGCGCCAGCAGCTTCGCCGGGGGAACAGCTTTCTTT	CASSFAGGTAFF
TRBJ1-1	TRBV7-2	many	NA	TGTGCCAGCAGCTTAGTTTACCCACCGGAAGCTTTCTTT	CASSLVYPPEAFF
TRBJ2-3	TRBV19	many	TRBD1	TGTGCCAGTCGGGACAGGCCGTCTAGCACAGATACGCAGTATTTT	CASRDRPSSTDTQYF
TRBJ2-3	TRBV19	NA	TRBD2	TGTGCCAGTAGTATCGTACCAACTAGCGGGGCCTACACAGATACGCAGTATTTT	CASSIVPTSGAYTDTQYF
TRBJ2-2	TRBV20-1	NA	NA	TGCAGTGCTAGAGAGGGGGGAGCGGGCGGGGAGCTGTTTTTT	CSAREGGAGGELFF
TRBJ1-1	TRBV6-2/TRBV6-3	once	NA	TGTGCCAGCAGTTACTCGGCAGGGGAGGGTCGGACTGAAGCTTTCTTT	CASSYSAGEGRTEAFF
TRBJ2-7	TRBV3-1	NA	TRBD2	TGTGCCAGCAGCCAAACTTTGACTAGCGGACCCAGCGAGCAGTACTTC	CASSQTLTSGPSEQYF
TRBJ2-7	TRBV30	many	NA	TGTGCCTGGGGAAGGGAATACGAGCAGTACTTC	CAWGREYEQYF
TRBJ1-2	TRBV15	NA	TRBD1	TGTGCCACCAGCAGAGACTCCCTGGACAGGTCCGGGGGCTACACCTTC	CATSRDSLDRSGGYTF
TRBJ1-1	TRBV12-3/TRBV12-4	many	NA	TGTGCCAGCAGTTTAAGTGCGGGGATGAACACTGAAGCTTTCTTT	CASSLSAGMNTEAFF
TRBJ1-2	TRBV10-1	NA	NA	TGCGCCAGCAGCCCAGGCCCCATAACCTTC	CASSPGPITF
TRBJ1-5	TRBV2	NA	NA	TGTGCCAGCAGTGGACAGGTGTCTAGCAATCAGCCCCAGCATTTT	CASSGQVSSNQPQHF
TRBJ1-2	TRBV5-5	many	NA	TGTGCCAGCAGCTTGGTCGGAGTTAACTATGGCTACACCTTC	CASSLVGVNYGYTF
TRBJ2-5	TRBV24-1	many	NA	TGTGCCACCGAATCTGACTCGGAGACCCAGTACTTC	CATESDSETQYF
TRBJ2-7	TRBV2	NA	NA	TGTGCCAGCCACGCCGACGAGCAGTACTTC	CASHADEQYF
TRBJ2-7	TRBV7-6	many	NA	TGTGCCAGCAGCCCCGAGGCCAAGGGACGGGTTCTCTACGAGCAGTACTTC	CASSPEAKGRVLYEQYF
TRBJ1-2	TRBV28	once	TRBD1	TGTGCCAGCAGTTTTATCCAGGGGGCGCGACGTGGCTACACCTTC	CASSFIQGARRGYTF